A selection of T cell receptor beta chains follows, all from one sample in a study of blood T cell repertoires in COVID-19. Assay: immunoSEQ multiplex PCR; the TCRdb copy retains only in-frame clones and omits some. The sample consists of some 250,000 clones, more than 75% of them appearing once. The material sequenced was peripheral blood. These receptors all stem from a woman in her forties who had recovered from COVID-19. CDR3s include the opening cysteine and the closing phenylalanine or tryptophan. D genes are given only for firm matches. Size tells how often a clone was seen (once, few, many) or the class of an expanded clone, and some rows leave it out.

j_call d_call clone_size v_call cdr3_nt cdr3_aa
TRBJ1-3 - - TRBV28 TGTGCCAGCAGCTCTCCGGTTGGCCGGGGGGGAAACACCATATATTTT CASSSPVGRGGNTIYF
TRBJ2-2 - - TRBV5-1 TGCGCCAGCAGCTTGGAGGTGGCGGGCACCGGGGAGCTGTTTTTT CASSLEVAGTGELFF
TRBJ2-1 TRBD2 - TRBV4-1 TGCGCCAGCCTAGCGGGAAGCAATGAGCAGTTCTTC CASLAGSNEQFF
TRBJ1-1 - once TRBV5-1 TGCGCCAGCAGCATCGGGGGGGCCAACACTGAAGCTTTCTTT CASSIGGANTEAFF
TRBJ2-3 - - TRBV7-3 TGTGCCAGCAGCCAACAGCGGGTCGGCACAGATACGCAGTATTTT CASSQQRVGTDTQYF
TRBJ2-7 - - TRBV9 TGTGCCAGCAGCGTAGTTGTCCCAGGGAACCACGAGCAGTACTTC CASSVVVPGNHEQYF
TRBJ2-3 - once TRBV6-2/TRBV6-3 TGTGCCAGCAGTTACTCCGGGGTTGATACGCAGTATTTT CASSYSGVDTQYF
TRBJ1-1 - - TRBV14 TGTGCCAGCCGACGGGACTCGAACACTGAAGCTTTCTTT CASRRDSNTEAFF
TRBJ1-4 - - TRBV29-1 TGCAGCGTTTGGGGCAGCGATGAAAAACTGTTTTTT CSVWGSDEKLFF
TRBJ2-1 TRBD2 - TRBV11-3 TGTGCCAGCAGCTTAGACCTAGCGGGAGACTACAATGAGCAGTTCTTC CASSLDLAGDYNEQFF
TRBJ2-5 TRBD1 - TRBV2 TGTGCCAGCAGTGAGGGACAGGCACAAGAGACCCAGTACTTC CASSEGQAQETQYF
TRBJ1-1 - - TRBV2 TGTGCCAGCAGTGCACGGGGGTTGGGTACTGAAGCTTTCTTT CASSARGLGTEAFF
TRBJ2-1 - - TRBV6-2/TRBV6-3 TGTGCCAGCACCCCTCCCGGGAGACCATACAATGAGCAGTTCTTC CASTPPGRPYNEQFF
TRBJ1-1 - - TRBV9 TGTGCCAGCAGCGCAGGGGCTGGGACTGAAGCTTTCTTT CASSAGAGTEAFF
TRBJ1-1 - - TRBV7-6 TGTGCCAGCAGCTTAGCGGAGGAGAGTGAAGCTTTCTTT CASSLAEESEAFF
TRBJ2-5 TRBD2 once TRBV25-1 TGTGCCTCCCGGGGGGGAGGGCCTGGGGAGACCCAGTACTTC CASRGGGPGETQYF
TRBJ1-4 TRBD1 - TRBV2 TGTGCCAGCAGTGAATCTGGCAGGGGGCGTGAAAAACTGTTTTTT CASSESGRGREKLFF
TRBJ2-7 TRBD2 - TRBV5-1 TGCGCCAGCAGCTTGGGTGGTAGCGGGAGAGTCTACGAGCAGTACTTC CASSLGGSGRVYEQYF
TRBJ2-4 TRBD1 - TRBV18 TGTGCCAGCTCACGAGCCACAGGGGTAGGGAACATTCAGTACTTC CASSRATGVGNIQYF
TRBJ1-2 - once TRBV9 TGTGCCAGCAGCGTTGCTACGAGCTATGGCTACACCTTC CASSVATSYGYTF
TRBJ2-1 - - TRBV10-1 TGCGCCAGTCGGACTCTGTCCCCTTACAATGAGCAGTTCTTC CASRTLSPYNEQFF
TRBJ1-1 - - TRBV10-3 TGTGCCACCACGACAGGTGGGACTGAAGCTTTCTTT CATTTGGTEAFF
TRBJ2-1 TRBD2 - TRBV6-5 TGTGCCAGCAGTTACAGAGGACTAGGGGACAATGAGCAGTTCTTC CASSYRGLGDNEQFF
TRBJ2-1 TRBD1 - TRBV2 TGTGCCAGCAGGGCCGGGACAGGGCCCTACAATGAGCAGTTCTTC CASRAGTGPYNEQFF
TRBJ1-1 - - TRBV27 TGTGCCAGCAGTTTCGGGGGGATGAACACTGAAGCTTTCTTT CASSFGGMNTEAFF
TRBJ1-4 - - TRBV18 TGTGCCAGCTCACCAGTGGAGGGAAGCGTACTGTTTTTT CASSPVEGSVLFF
TRBJ1-5 - once TRBV6-1 TGTGCCAGCAGTGAATGGGGAGGACCTCTAGGGCCCCAGCATTTT CASSEWGGPLGPQHF
TRBJ1-1 - - TRBV28 TGTGCCAGCAGTACCCCCGGGAGGGGGGACACTGAAGCTTTCTTT CASSTPGRGDTEAFF
TRBJ1-1 - once TRBV19 TGTGCCAGTACCTCCTGGGGGCTCATGAACACTGAAGCTTTCTTT CASTSWGLMNTEAFF
TRBJ2-1 TRBD2 - TRBV18 TGTGCCAGCTCACCTAGCGGGAGACTGCGCAATGAGCAGTTCTTC CASSPSGRLRNEQFF
TRBJ2-1 - - TRBV5-5 TGTGCCAGCAGCCAGGGGGCGGGAGGGCCGCGCCCCGACAATGAGCAGTTCTTC CASSQGAGGPRPDNEQFF
TRBJ2-1 TRBD2 - TRBV27 TGTGCCAGCAGTTTAGGGCTAGCGGGGGGCGAGCAGTTCTTC CASSLGLAGGEQFF
TRBJ2-2 - - TRBV11-2 TGTGCCAGCAGCTTGAACAGGGTAGCCGGGGAGCTGTTTTTT CASSLNRVAGELFF
TRBJ2-3 TRBD2 - TRBV5-1 TGCGCCAGCAGCTTTAGCGGGGCAGATACGCAGTATTTT CASSFSGADTQYF
TRBJ2-2 - - TRBV7-3 TGTGCCAGCAGCGTCGGGAGTTCGGGCACCGGGGAGCTGTTTTTT CASSVGSSGTGELFF
TRBJ1-4 - - TRBV30 TGTGCCTGGACCTCCTGGGCAGGGGCGGTTGAAAAACTGTTTTTT CAWTSWAGAVEKLFF
TRBJ2-3 TRBD1 - TRBV10-3 TGTGCCATCAGGGGTCAGGGGGCAGATACGCAGTATTTT CAIRGQGADTQYF
TRBJ2-7 TRBD2 - TRBV6-6 TGTGCCAGCAGTCTCCCGGGACTAGCGGGAGGGACCTACGAGCAGTACTTC CASSLPGLAGGTYEQYF
TRBJ1-5 - - TRBV7-2 TGTGCCAGCAGCGTGACAGCTAGCAATCAGCCCCAGCATTTT CASSVTASNQPQHF
TRBJ2-5 TRBD2 - TRBV5-1 TGCGCCAGCAGCCCCCGTGTAGCGGGGGAGGGGGAGACCCAGTACTTC CASSPRVAGEGETQYF
TRBJ1-2 TRBD1 - TRBV19 TGTGCCAGTAGTGCACCCCTGGGACAGCCTAACTATGGCTACACCTTC CASSAPLGQPNYGYTF
TRBJ2-4 - once TRBV7-2 TGTGCCAGCAGCTTGACTCCCCTAGCCAAAAACATTCAGTACTTC CASSLTPLAKNIQYF
TRBJ2-3 - - TRBV19 TGTGCCAGTAGTGTGACTGGGGCCCCAGATACGCAGTATTTT CASSVTGAPDTQYF
TRBJ2-1 - once TRBV7-2 TGTGCCAGCAGCTTTTCGCGTGGCAATGAGCAGTTCTTC CASSFSRGNEQFF
TRBJ1-2 - - TRBV7-2 TGTGCCAGCAGTCCCACTAACTATGGCTACACCTTC CASSPTNYGYTF
TRBJ2-1 - - TRBV25-1 TGTGCCAGCAACCACCCCGGCGGTGGAGGGTACAATGAGCAGTTCTTC CASNHPGGGGYNEQFF
TRBJ2-5 TRBD2 - TRBV5-1 TGCGCCAGCAGCAGAAACCCCACCCGTAGCGGGATTGGGGAGACCCAGTACTTC CASSRNPTRSGIGETQYF
TRBJ2-7 - - TRBV6-6 TGTGCCAGCAGTGGCCCGACTCAGGGCTACGAGCAGTACTTC CASSGPTQGYEQYF
TRBJ1-2 TRBD1 - TRBV18 TGTGCCAGTCAGGCGGACAGGGGATATGGCTACACCTTC CASQADRGYGYTF
TRBJ2-1 TRBD2 - TRBV7-2 TGTGCCAGCAGCCGGGCGGGAGTCTACAATGAGCAGTTCTTC CASSRAGVYNEQFF